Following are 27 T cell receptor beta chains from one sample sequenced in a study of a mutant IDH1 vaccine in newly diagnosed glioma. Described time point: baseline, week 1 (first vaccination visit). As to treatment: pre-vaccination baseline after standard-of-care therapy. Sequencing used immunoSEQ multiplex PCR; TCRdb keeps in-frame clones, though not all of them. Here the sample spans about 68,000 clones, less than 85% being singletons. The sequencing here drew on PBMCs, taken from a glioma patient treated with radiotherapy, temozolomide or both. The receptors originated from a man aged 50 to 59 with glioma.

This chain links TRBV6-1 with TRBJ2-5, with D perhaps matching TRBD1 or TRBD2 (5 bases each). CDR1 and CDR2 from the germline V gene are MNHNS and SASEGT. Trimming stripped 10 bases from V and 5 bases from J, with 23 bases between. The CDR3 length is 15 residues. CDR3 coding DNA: TGTGCCACCGACCCTGGAGAGGGGTTTGGGGAGACCCAGTACTTC. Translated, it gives CATDPGEGFGETQYF.

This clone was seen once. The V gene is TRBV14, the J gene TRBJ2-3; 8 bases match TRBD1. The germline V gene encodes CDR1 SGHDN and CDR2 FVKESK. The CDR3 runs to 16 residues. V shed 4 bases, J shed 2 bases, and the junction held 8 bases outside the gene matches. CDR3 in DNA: TGTGCCAGCAGCCCCGTGGGGCAGGGGGCCACAGATACGCAGTATTTT. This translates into CASSPVGQGATDTQYF.

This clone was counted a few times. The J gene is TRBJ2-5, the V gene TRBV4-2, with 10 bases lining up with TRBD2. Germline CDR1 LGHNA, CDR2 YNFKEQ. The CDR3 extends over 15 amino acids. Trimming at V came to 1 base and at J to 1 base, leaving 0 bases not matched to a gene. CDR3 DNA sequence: TGTGCCAGCAGCCAAGGGACTAGCGGCCAAGAGACCCAGTACTTC. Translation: CASSQGTSGQETQYF.

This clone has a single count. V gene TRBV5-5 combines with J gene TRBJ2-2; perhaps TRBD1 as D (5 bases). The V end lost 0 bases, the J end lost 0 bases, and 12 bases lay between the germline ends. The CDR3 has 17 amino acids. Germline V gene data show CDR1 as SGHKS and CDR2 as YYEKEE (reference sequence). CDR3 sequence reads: CASSLELWTPNTGELFF. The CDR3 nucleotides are TGTGCCAGCAGCTTGGAGCTGTGGACACCGAACACCGGGGAGCTGTTTTTT.

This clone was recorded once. The CDR3 spells CSVELGRTQYF. CDR3 in DNA: TGCAGCGTTGAACTCGGAAGGACCCAGTACTTC. The rearrangement links TRBV29-1 to TRBJ2-5; D gene uncertain. V shed 2 bases and J shed 7 bases, with 8 bases lying between them. Germline CDR1 and CDR2: SQVTM and ANQGSEA. The CDR3 spans 11 residues.

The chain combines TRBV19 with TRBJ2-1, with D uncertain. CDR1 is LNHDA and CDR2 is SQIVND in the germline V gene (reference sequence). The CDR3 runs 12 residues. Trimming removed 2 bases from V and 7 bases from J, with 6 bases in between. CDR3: CASSILANEQFF. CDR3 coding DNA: TGTGCCAGTAGTATACTGGCAAATGAGCAGTTCTTC.

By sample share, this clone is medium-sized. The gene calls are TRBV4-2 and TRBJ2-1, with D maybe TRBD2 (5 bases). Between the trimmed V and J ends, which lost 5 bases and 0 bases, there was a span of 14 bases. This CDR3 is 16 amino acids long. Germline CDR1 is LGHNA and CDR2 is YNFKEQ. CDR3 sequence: CASSLHEGSSYNEQFF. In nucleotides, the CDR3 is TGTGCCAGCAGCTTACATGAGGGCAGCTCCTACAATGAGCAGTTCTTC.

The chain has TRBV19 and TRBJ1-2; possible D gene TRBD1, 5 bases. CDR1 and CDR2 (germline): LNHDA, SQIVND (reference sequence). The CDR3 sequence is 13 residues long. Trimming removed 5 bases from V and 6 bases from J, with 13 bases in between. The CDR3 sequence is CASSPGTLNGYTF. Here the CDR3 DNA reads TGTGCCAGTAGTCCCGGGACCTTAAATGGCTACACCTTC.

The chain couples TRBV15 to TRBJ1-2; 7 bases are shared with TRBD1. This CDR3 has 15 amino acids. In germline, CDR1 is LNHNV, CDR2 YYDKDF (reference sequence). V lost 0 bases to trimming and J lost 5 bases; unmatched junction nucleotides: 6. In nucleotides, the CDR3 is TGTGCCACCAGCAGAGATAAAGGGGGCTTTTATGGCTACACCTTC. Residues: CATSRDKGGFYGYTF.

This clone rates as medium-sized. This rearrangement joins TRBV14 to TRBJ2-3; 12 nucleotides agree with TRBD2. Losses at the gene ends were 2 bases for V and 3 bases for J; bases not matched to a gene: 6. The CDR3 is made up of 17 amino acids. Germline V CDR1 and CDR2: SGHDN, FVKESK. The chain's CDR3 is CASSQFVTSGGTDTQYF. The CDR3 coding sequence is TGTGCCAGCAGCCAATTCGTGACTAGCGGGGGAACAGATACGCAGTATTTT. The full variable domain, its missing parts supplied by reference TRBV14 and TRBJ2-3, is EAGVTQFPSHSVIEKGQTVTLRCDPISGHDNLYWYRRVMGKEIKFLLHFVKESKQDESGMPNNRFLAERTGGTYSTLKVQPAELEDSGVYFCASSQFVTSGGTDTQYFGPGTRLTVL.

The CDR3 coding sequence is TGTGCCATCAGTGAGAGAGGGGCGCGGGACACTGAAGCTTTCTTT. Its protein is CAISERGARDTEAFF. The V gene is TRBV10-3, the J gene TRBJ1-1, with a possible D match to TRBD1 (5 bases). The CDR3 totals 15 residues. Germline loops: CDR1 ENHRY, CDR2 SYGVKD. The V and J ends lost 2 bases and 3 bases respectively, with 13 bases between them.

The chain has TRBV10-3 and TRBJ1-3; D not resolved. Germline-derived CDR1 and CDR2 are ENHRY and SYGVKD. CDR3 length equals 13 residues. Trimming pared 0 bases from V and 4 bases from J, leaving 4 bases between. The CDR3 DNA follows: TGTGCCATCAGTGAGTCCCCAGGAAACACCATATATTTT. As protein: CAISESPGNTIYF.

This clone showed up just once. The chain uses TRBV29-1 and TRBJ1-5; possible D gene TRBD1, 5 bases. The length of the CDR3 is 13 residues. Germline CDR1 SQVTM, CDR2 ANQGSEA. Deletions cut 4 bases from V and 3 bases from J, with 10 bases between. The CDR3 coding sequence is TGCAGCGTTGTGGGGACGGACAATCAGCCCCAGCATTTT. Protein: CSVVGTDNQPQHF.

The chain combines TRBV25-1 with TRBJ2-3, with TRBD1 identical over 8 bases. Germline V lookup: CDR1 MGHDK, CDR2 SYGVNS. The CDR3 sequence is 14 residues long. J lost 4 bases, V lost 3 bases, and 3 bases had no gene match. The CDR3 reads CASSDDRGADTQYF. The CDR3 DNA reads TGTGCCAGCAGTGATGACAGGGGCGCAGATACGCAGTATTTT.

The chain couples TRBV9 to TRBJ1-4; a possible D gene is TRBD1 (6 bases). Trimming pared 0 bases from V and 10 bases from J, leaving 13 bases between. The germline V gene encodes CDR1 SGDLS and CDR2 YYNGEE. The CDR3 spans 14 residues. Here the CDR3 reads CASSVEGGSGKLFF. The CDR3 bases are TGTGCCAGCAGCGTAGAGGGGGGTAGCGGAAAACTGTTTTTT. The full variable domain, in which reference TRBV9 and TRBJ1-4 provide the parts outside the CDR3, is DSGVTQTPKHLITATGQRVTLRCSPRSGDLSVYWYQQSLDQGLQFLIQYYNGEERAKGNILERFSAQQFPDLHSELNLSSLELGDSALYFCASSVEGGSGKLFFGSGTQLSVL.

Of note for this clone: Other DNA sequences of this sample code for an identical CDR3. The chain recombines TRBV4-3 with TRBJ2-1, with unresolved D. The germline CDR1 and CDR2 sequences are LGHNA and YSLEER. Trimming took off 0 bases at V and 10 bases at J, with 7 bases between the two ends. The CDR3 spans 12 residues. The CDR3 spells CASSQDWSEQFF. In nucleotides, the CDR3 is TGCGCCAGCAGCCAAGATTGGTCAGAGCAGTTCTTC.

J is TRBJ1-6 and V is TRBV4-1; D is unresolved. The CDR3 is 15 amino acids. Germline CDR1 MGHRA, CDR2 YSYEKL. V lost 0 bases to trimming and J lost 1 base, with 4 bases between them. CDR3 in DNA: TGCGCCAGCAGCCAAGAGTTGTCCTATAATTCACCCCTCCACTTT. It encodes CASSQELSYNSPLHF.

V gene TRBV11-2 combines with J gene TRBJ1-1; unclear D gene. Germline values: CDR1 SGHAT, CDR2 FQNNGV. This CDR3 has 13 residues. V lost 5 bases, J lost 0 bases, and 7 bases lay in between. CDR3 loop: CASSKELNTEAFF. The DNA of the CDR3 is TGTGCCAGCAGCAAGGAACTGAACACTGAAGCTTTCTTT.

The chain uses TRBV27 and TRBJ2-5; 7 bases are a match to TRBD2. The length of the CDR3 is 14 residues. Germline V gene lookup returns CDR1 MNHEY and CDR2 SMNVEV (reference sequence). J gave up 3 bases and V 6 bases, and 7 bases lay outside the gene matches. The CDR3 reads CASSPRTSKETQYF. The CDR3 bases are TGTGCCAGCAGCCCTAGGACTAGTAAAGAGACCCAGTACTTC.

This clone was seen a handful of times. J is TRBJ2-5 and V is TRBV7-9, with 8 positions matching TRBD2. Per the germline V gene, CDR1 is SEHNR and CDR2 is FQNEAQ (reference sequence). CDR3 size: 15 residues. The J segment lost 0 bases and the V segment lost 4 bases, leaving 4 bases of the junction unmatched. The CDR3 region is CASSSGGKDQETQYF. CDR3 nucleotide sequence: TGTGCCAGCAGCTCGGGGGGGAAGGACCAAGAGACCCAGTACTTC.

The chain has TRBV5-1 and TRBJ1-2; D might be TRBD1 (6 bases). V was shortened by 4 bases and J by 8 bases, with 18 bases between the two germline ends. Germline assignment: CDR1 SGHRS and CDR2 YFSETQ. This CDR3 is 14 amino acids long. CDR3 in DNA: TGCGCCAGCAGCGCAGTATCGGGGGCGCGGGGCTACACCTTC. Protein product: CASSAVSGARGYTF.

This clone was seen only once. CDR3 amino acids: CASSEAGQAGIYEQYF. The CDR3 DNA reads TGTGCCAGCAGTGAAGCGGGACAGGCGGGGATATACGAGCAGTACTTC. The genes are TRBV6-1 and TRBJ2-7; 8 bases align to TRBD1. The CDR3 runs 16 residues. The trim removed 0 bases at V and 4 bases at J, leaving 8 bases unmatched. Germline CDR1 reads MNHNS; CDR2 reads SASEGT.

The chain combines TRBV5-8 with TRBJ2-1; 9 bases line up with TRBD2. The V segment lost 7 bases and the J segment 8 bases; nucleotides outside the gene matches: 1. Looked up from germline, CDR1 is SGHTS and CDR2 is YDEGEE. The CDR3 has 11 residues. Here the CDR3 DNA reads TGTGCCAGCGAGCGGGGGGATGAGCAGTTCTTC. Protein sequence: CASERGDEQFF.

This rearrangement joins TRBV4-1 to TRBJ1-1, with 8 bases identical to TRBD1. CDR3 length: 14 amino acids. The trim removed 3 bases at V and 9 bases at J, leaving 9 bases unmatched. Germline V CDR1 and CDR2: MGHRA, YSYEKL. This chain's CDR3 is CASSHPRTGSKAFF. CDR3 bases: TGCGCCAGCAGCCACCCCAGGACAGGGAGTAAAGCTTTCTTT.

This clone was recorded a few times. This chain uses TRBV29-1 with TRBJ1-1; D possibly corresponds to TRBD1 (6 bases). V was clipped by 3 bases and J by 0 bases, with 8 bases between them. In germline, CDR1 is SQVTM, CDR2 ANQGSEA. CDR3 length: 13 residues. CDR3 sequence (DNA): TGCAGCGTTGAGGGACAAATGAACACTGAAGCTTTCTTT. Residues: CSVEGQMNTEAFF.

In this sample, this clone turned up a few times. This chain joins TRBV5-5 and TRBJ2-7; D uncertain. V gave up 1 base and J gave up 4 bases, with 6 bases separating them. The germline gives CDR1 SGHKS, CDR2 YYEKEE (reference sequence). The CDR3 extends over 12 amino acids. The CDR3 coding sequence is TGTGCCAGCAGCTTGATGGGTTACGAGCAGTACTTC. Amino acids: CASSLMGYEQYF.

This chain's CDR3 is CASSSDGGAYEQYF. CDR3 nucleotide sequence: TGTGCCAGCAGCTCCGATGGAGGGGCCTACGAGCAGTACTTC. This rearrangement joins TRBV13 to TRBJ2-7, with D perhaps TRBD2 (6 bases). This CDR3 has 14 residues. CDR1 is PRHDT, CDR2 FYEKMQ, per germline (reference sequence). V was clipped by 4 bases and J by 2 bases, with 12 bases between them.